The subject of this entry is one T cell receptor beta chain. J lost 2 bases, V lost 5 bases, and 9 bases had no gene match. CDR1 is SGHAT and CDR2 is FQNNGV in the germline V gene. The CDR3 contains 16 residues. Libraries were prepared by immunoSEQ multiplex PCR; TCRdb keeps only in-frame clonotypes and omits some of them. Here the sample spans roughly 200,000 clones, approximately 85% being singletons. The sample comes from a study of blood T cell repertoires in COVID-19. About the research overall: PBMCs, B-cell-depleted T cells, or T cells were the source of the cDNA or gDNA that made up the material.

Participant-reported clinical history was the basis for cohort assignment. Sample: PBMCs or T cells enriched from blood (not recorded which). This clonotype was obtained from a man between 40 and 49 years old who had recovered from COVID-19. The chain couples TRBV11-2 to TRBJ1-3; 7 nucleotides agree with TRBD1. Here the CDR3 reads CASSLAGGNTGNTIYF. The DNA of the CDR3 is TGTGCCAGCAGCCTTGCAGGGGGGAATACTGGAAACACCATATATTTT.